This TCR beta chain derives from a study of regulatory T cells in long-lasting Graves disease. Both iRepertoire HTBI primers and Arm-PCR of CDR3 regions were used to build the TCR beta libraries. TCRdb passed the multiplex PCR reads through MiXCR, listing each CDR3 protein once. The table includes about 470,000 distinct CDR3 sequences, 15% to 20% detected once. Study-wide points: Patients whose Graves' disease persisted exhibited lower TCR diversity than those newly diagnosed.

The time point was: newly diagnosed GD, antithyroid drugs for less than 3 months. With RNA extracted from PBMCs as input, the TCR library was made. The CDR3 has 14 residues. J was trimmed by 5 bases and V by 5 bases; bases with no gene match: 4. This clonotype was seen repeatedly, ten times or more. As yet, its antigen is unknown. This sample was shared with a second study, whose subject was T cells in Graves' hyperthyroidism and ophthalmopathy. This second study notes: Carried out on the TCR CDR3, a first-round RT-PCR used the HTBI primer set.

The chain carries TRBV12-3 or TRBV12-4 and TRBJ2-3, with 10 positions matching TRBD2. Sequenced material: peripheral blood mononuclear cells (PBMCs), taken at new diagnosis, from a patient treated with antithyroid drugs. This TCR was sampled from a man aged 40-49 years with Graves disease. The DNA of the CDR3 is TGTGCCAGCAGTCCTAGCGGGAGAATAGATACGCAGTATTTT. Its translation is CASSPSGRIDTQYF.